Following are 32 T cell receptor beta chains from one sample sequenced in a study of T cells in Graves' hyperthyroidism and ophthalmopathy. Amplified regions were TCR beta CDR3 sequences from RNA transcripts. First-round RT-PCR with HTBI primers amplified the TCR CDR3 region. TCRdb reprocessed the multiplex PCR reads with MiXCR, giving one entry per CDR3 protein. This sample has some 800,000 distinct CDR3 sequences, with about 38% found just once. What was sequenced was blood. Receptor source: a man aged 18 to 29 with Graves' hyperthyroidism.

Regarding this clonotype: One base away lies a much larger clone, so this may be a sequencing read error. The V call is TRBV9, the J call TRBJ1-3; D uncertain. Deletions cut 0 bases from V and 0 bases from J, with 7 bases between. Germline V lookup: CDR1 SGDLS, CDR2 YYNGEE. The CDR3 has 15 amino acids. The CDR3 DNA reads TGTGCCAGCAGCGTAGGACCGTACTCTGGAAACACCATATATTTT. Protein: CASSVGPYSGNTIYF.

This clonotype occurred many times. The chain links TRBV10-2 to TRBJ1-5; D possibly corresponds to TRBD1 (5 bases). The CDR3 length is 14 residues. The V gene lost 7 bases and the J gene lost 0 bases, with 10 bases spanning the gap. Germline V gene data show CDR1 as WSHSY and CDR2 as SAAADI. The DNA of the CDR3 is TGCGCCAGCACCGACAGAAATAGCAATCAGCCCCAGCATTTT. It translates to CASTDRNSNQPQHF.

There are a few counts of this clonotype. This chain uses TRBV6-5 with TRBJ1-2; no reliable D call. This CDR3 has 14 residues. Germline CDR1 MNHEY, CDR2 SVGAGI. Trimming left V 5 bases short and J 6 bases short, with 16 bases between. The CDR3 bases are TGTGCCAGCAGTCTATCAGGAAATCTCAATGGCTACACCTTC. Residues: CASSLSGNLNGYTF.

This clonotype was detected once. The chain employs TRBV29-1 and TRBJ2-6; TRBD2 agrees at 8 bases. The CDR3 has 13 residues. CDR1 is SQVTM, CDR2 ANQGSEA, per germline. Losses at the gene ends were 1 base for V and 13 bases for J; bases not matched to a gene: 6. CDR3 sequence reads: CSVEGIAGSVLTF. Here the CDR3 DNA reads TGCAGCGTTGAAGGCATAGCGGGGTCTGTCCTGACTTTC.

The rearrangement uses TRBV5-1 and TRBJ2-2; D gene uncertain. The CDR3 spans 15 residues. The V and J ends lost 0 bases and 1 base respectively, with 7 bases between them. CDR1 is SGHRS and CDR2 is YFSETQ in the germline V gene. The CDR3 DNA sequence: TGCGCCAGCAGCTTGGGGAACCGGAACACCGGGGAGCTGTTTTTT. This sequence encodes CASSLGNRNTGELFF.

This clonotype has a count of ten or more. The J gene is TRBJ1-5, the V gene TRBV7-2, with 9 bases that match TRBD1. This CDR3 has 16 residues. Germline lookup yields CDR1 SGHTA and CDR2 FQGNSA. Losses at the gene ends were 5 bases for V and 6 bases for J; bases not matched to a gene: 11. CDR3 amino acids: CASSTTGTGRAQPQHF. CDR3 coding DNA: TGTGCCAGCAGCACCACCGGGACAGGGCGGGCTCAGCCCCAGCATTTT.

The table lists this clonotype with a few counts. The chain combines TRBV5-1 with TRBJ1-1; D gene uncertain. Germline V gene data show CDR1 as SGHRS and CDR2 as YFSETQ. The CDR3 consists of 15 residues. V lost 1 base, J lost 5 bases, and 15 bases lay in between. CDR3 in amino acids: CASSLLGPLQTEAFF. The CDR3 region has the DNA TGCGCCAGCAGCTTGTTGGGCCCCCTGCAAACTGAAGCTTTCTTT.

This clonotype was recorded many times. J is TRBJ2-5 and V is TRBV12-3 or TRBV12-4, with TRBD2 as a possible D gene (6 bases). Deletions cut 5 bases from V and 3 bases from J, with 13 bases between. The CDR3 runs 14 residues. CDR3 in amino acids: CASSPYGGEETQYF. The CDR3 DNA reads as TGTGCCAGCAGTCCCTACGGGGGAGAAGAGACCCAGTACTTC.

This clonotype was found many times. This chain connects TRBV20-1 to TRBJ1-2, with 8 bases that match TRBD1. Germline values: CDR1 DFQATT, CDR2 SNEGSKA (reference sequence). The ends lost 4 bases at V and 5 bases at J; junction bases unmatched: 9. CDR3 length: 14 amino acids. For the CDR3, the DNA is TGCAGTGCTAATACCGGGACAGGAGAGTATGGCTACACCTTC. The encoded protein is CSANTGTGEYGYTF.

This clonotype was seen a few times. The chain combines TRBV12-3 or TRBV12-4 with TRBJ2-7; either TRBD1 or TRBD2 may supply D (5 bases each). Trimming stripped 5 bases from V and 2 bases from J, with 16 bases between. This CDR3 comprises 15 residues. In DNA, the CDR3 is TGTGCCAGCAGTGAGGGTAGGACACTCCCCTACGAGCAGTACTTC. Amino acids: CASSEGRTLPYEQYF.

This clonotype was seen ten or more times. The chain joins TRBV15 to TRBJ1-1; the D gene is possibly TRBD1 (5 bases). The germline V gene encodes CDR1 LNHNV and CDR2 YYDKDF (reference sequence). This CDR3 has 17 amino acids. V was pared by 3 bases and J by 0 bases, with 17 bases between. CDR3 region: CATSRFPGGSMNTEAFF. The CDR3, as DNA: TGTGCCACCAGCAGGTTCCCCGGGGGATCGATGAACACTGAAGCTTTCTTT. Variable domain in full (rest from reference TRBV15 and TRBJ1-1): DAMVIQNPRYQVTQFGKPVTLSCSQTLNHNVMYWYQQKSSQAPKLLFHYYDKDFNNEADTPDNFQSRRPNTSFCFLDIRSPGLGDTAMYLCATSRFPGGSMNTEAFFGQGTRLTVV.

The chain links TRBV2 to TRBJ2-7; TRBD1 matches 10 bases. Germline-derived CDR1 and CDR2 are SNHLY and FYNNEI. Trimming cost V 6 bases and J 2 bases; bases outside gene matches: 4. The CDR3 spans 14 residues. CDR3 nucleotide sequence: TGTGCCAGCAGCGACAGGGGGCCGACCTACGAGCAGTACTTC. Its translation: CASSDRGPTYEQYF. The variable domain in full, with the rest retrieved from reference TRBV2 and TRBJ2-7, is EPEVTQTPSHQVTQMGQEVILRCVPISNHLYFYWYRQILGQKVEFLVSFYNNEISEKSEIFDDQFSVERPDGSNFTLKIRSTKLEDSAMYFCASSDRGPTYEQYFGPGTRLTVT.

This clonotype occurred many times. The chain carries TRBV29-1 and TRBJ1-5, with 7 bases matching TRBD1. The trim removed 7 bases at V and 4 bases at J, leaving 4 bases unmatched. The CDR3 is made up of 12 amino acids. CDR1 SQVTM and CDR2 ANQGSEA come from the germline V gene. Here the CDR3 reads CSAGTANQPQHF. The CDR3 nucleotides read TGCAGCGCTGGGACAGCTAATCAGCCCCAGCATTTT.

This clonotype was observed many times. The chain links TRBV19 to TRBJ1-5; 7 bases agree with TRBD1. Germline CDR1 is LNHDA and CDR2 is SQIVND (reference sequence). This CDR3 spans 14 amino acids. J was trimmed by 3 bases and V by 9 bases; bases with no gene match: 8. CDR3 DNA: TGTGCCAGCCGGGACAGCTCGATCAATCAGCCCCAGCATTTT. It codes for CASRDSSINQPQHF.

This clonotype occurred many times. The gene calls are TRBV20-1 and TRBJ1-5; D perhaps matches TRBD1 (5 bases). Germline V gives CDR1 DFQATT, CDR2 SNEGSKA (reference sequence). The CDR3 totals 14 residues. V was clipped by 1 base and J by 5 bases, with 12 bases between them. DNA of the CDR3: TGCAGTGCTAGAGCACAGGTGCGGGATCAGCCCCAGCATTTT. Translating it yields CSARAQVRDQPQHF.

The CDR3 region has the DNA TGTGCCAGCAGTTACAGATTGGACGTCAATCAGCCCCAGCATTTT. Encoded protein: CASSYRLDVNQPQHF. The J gene is TRBJ1-5, the V gene TRBV6-5; unclear D gene. CDR3 length: 15 amino acids. Germline values: CDR1 MNHEY, CDR2 SVGAGI. V was pared by 2 bases and J by 3 bases, with 11 bases between.

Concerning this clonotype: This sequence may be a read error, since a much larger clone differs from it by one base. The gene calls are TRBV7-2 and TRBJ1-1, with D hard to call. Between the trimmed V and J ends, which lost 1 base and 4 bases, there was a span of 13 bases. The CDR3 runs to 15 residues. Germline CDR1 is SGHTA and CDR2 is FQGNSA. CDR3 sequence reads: CASSLGYYFGTEAFF. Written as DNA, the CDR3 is TGTGCCAGCAGCTTAGGATACTATTTTGGCACTGAAGCTTTCTTT.

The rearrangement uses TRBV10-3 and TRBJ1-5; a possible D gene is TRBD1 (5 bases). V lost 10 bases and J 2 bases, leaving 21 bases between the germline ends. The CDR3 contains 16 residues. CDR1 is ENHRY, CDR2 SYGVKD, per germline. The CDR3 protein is CATQGRVRAGNQPQHF. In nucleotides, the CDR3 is TGTGCCACTCAGGGCAGGGTGAGAGCAGGCAATCAGCCCCAGCATTTT.

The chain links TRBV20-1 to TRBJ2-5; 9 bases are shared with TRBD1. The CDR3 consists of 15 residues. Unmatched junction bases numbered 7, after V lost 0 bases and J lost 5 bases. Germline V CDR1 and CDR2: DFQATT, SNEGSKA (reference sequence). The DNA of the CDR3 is TGCAGTGCTAGAGAACCGGGACAGGGCGGCGAGACCCAGTACTTC. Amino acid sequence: CSAREPGQGGETQYF.

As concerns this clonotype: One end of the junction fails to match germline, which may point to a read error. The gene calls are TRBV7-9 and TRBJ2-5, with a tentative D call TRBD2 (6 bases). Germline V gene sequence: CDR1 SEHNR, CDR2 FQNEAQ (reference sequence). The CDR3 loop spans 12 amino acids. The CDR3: CASTLLGEAQYF. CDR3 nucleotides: TGTGCCAGCACCTTATTGGGGGAGGCCCAGTACTTC.

CDR3 loop: CASSDLQGFSYEQYF. The CDR3 DNA sequence: TGTGCCAGCAGCGACCTACAGGGATTCTCCTACGAGCAGTACTTC. The chain joins TRBV7-6 to TRBJ2-7; a weak D match, TRBD1 (6 bases). Germline CDR1 reads SGHVS; CDR2 reads FNYEAQ. The V and J ends lost 5 bases and 0 bases respectively, with 14 bases between them. This CDR3 is 15 amino acids long.

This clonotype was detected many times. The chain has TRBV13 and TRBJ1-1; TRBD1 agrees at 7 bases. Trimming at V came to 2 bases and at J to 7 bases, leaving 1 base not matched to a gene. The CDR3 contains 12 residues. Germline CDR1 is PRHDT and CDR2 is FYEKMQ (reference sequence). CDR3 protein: CASSLWDSEAFF. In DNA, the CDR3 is TGTGCCAGCAGCTTATGGGACAGTGAAGCTTTCTTT.

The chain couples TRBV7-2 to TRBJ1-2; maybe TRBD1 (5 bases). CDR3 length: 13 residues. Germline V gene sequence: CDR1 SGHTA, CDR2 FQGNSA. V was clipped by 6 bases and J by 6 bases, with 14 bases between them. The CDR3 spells CASSFAGVNGYTF. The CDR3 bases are TGTGCCAGCAGTTTTGCGGGGGTTAATGGCTACACCTTC.

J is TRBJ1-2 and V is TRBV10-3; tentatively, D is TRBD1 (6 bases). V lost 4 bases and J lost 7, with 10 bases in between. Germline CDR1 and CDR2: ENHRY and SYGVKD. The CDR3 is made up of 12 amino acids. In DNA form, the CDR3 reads TGTGCCATCAGTGGGACAGATGCTGGCTACACCTTC. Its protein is CAISGTDAGYTF.

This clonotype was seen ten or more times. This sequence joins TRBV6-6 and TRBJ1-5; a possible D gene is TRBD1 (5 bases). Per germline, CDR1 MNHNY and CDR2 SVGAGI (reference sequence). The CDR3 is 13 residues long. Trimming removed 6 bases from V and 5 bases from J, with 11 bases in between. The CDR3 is CASRAGLDQPQHF. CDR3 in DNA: TGTGCCAGCAGGGCGGGACTGGATCAGCCCCAGCATTTT.

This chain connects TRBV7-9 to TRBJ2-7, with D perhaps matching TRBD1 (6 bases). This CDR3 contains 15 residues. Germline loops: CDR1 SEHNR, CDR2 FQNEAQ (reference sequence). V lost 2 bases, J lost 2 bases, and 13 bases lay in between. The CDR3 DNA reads TGTGCCAGCAGCTTACCAACAGGGACCACCTACGAGCAGTACTTC. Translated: CASSLPTGTTYEQYF. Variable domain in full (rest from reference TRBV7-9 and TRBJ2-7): DTGVSQNPRHKITKRGQNVTFRCDPISEHNRLYWYRQTLGQGPEFLTYFQNEAQLEKSRLLSDRFSAERPKGSFSTLEIQRTEQGDSAMYLCASSLPTGTTYEQYFGPGTRLTVT.

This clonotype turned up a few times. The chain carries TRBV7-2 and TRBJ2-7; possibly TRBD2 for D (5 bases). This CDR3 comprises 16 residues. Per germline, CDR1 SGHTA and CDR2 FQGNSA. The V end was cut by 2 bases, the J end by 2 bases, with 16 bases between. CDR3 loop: CASSLTGGLGTYEQYF. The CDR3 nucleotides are TGTGCCAGCAGCTTAACGGGCGGGCTCGGAACCTACGAGCAGTACTTC.

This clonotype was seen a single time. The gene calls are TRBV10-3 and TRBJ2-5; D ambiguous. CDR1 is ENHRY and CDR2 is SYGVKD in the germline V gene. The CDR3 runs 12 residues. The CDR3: CDREPGAETQYF. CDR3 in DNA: TGTGACCGTGAGCCTGGTGCAGAGACCCAGTACTTC.

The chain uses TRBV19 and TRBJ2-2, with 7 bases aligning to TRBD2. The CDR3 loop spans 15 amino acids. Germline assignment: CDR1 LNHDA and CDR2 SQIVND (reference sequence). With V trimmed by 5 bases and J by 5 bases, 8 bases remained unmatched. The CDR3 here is CASSLRTSTTGELFF. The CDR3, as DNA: TGTGCCAGTAGTCTGAGGACTAGTACGACCGGGGAGCTGTTTTTT. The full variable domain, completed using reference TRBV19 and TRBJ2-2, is DGGITQSPKYLFRKEGQNVTLSCEQNLNHDAMYWYRQDPGQGLRLIYYSQIVNDFQKGDIAEGYSVSREKKESFPLTVTSAQKNPTAFYLCASSLRTSTTGELFFGEGSRLTVL.

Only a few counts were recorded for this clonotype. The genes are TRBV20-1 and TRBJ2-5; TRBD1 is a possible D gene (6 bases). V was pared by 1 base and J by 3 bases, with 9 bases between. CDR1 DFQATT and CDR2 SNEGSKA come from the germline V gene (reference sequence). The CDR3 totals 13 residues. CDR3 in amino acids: CSARAQGEETQYF. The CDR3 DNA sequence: TGCAGTGCTAGAGCACAGGGTGAAGAGACCCAGTACTTC.

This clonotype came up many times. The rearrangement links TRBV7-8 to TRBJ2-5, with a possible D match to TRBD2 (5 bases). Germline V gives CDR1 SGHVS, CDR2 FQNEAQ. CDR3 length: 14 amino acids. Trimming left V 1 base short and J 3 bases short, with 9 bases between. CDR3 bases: TGTGCCAGCAGCTTAGACTGGCGGGAAGAGACCCAGTACTTC. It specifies CASSLDWREETQYF.

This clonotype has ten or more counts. The CDR3 region has the DNA TGTGCCAGCAGCTCACCAGCCGAAAAACTGTTTTTT. This codes for CASSSPAEKLFF. The chain uses TRBV7-9 and TRBJ1-4; D is ambiguous. In germline, CDR1 is SEHNR, CDR2 FQNEAQ (reference sequence). V shed 4 bases and J shed 8 bases, with 8 bases lying between them. CDR3 length: 12 amino acids.